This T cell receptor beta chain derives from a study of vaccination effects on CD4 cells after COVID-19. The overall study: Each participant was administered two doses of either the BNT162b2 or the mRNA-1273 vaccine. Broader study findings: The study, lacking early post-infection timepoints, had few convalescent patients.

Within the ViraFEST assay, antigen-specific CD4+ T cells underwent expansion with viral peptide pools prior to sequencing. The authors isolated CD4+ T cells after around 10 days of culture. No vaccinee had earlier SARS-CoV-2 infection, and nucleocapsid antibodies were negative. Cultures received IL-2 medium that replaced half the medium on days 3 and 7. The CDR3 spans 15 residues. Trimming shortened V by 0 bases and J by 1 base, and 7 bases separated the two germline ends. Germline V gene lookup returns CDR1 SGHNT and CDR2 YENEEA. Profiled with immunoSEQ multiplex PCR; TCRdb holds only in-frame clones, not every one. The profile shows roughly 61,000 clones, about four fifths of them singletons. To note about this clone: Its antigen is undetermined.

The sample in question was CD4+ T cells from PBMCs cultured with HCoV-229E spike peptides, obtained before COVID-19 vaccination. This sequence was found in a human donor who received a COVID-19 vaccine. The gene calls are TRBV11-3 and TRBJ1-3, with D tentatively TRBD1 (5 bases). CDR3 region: CASSLDGASGNTIYF. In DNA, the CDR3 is TGTGCCAGCAGCTTAGACGGGGCTTCTGGAAACACCATATATTTT. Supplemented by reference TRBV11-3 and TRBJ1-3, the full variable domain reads EAGVVQSPRYKIIEKKQPVAFWCNPISGHNTLYWYLQNLGQGPELLIRYENEEAVDDSQLPKDRFSAERLKGVDSTLKIQPAELGDSAVYLCASSLDGASGNTIYFGEGSWLTVV.